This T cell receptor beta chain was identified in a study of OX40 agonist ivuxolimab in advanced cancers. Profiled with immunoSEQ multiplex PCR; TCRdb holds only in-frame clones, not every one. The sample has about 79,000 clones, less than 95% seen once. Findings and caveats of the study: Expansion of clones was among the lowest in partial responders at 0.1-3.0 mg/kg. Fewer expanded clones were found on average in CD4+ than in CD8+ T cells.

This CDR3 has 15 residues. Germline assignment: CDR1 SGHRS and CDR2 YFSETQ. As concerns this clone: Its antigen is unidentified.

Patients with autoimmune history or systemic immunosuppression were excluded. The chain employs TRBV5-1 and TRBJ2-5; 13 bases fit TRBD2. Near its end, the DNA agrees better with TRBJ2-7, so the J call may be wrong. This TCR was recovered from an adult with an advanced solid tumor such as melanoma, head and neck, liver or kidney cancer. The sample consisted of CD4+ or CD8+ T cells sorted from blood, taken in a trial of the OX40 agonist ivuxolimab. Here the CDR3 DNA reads TGCGCCAGCAGCCCGTGGACTAGCGGGGGTGTCGAGCAGTACTTC. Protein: CASSPWTSGGVEQYF.